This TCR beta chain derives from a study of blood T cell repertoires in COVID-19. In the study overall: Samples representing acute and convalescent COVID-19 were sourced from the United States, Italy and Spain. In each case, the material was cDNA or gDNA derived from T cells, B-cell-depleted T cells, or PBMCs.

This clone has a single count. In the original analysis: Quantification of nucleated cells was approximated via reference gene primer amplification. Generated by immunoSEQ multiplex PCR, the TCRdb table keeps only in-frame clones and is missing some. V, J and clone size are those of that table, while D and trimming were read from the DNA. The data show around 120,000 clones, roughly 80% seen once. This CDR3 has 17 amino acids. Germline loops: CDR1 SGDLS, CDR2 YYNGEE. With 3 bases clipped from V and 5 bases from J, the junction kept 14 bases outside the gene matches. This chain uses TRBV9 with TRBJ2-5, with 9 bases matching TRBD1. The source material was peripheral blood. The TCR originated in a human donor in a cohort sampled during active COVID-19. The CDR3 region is CASSAPPGQGGTETQYF. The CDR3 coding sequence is TGTGCCAGCAGCGCCCCCCCGGGACAGGGCGGGACGGAGACCCAGTACTTC.